This is a list of T cell receptor beta chains from one sample in a study of blood T cell repertoires in COVID-19. The protocol was immunoSEQ multiplex PCR, while the TCRdb copy is restricted to in-frame clones and leaves out a portion. The data show about 150,000 clones, 70% to 90% seen once. Sequencing was performed on peripheral blood. All receptors come from a woman aged 70-85 years with acute or convalescent COVID-19. CDR3s include the opening cysteine and the closing phenylalanine or tryptophan. The D gene is left open where the match is weak. Not all rows give a size; the values are once, few, many and, for expanded clones, a class.

J gene,clone size,V gene,D gene,CDR3 DNA,CDR3 protein
TRBJ1-1,many,TRBV4-1,NA,TGCGCCAGCAGGCGGGGGATGAGCACTGAAGCTTTCTTT,CASRRGMSTEAFF
TRBJ1-2,NA,TRBV30,NA,TGTGCCTGGAGTCCAAGGACAGCCTTGGGCTATGGCTACACCTTC,CAWSPRTALGYGYTF
TRBJ2-2,few,TRBV18,NA,TGTGCCAGCTCACCTGCGGGTGGTGTGTCCGGGGAGCTGTTTTTT,CASSPAGGVSGELFF
TRBJ1-2,NA,TRBV2,TRBD1,TGTGCCAGCAGTGAAGCCAGGACAGGGAAGGGCTACACCTTC,CASSEARTGKGYTF
TRBJ1-1,NA,TRBV29-1,NA,TGCAGCGTTGAAGTATCCCCGAACACTGAAGCTTTCTTT,CSVEVSPNTEAFF
TRBJ1-2,NA,TRBV29-1,NA,TGCAGCGCGGGAACAGGCCCTTATGGCTACACCTTC,CSAGTGPYGYTF
TRBJ1-2,NA,TRBV2,NA,TGTGCCAGCGGCGGCGGTGGCTACACCTTC,CASGGGGYTF
TRBJ1-4,NA,TRBV28,TRBD1,TGTGCCAGCAGTGGAGCAGGGGGGCTGAATGAAAAACTGTTTTTT,CASSGAGGLNEKLFF
TRBJ1-5,NA,TRBV3-1/TRBV3-2,NA,TGTGCCAGCAGCCAAGGGACAAGTAGACTTAGCAATCAGCCCCAGCATTTT,CASSQGTSRLSNQPQHF
TRBJ1-1,NA,TRBV10-1,NA,TGCGCCAGCAGTGAGTCGAAGGTTGGGGGGACTGAAGCTTTCTTT,CASSESKVGGTEAFF
TRBJ2-1,NA,TRBV10-3,TRBD1,TGTGCCATCAGTCCCGACAGGGACAATGAGCAGTTCTTC,CAISPDRDNEQFF
TRBJ2-3,few,TRBV4-2,NA,TGTGCCAGCTCCCCAGAGGGGGGTGCCGATACGCAGTATTTT,CASSPEGGADTQYF
TRBJ1-1,once,TRBV19,NA,TGTGCCAGTAGTATACACAGGCGGGAGATCTCCGCTGAAGCTTTCTTT,CASSIHRREISAEAFF